The clone carrying this TCR beta chain came up a few times. CDR3 length: 16 amino acids. The V gene lost 2 bases and the J gene lost 0 bases, with 11 bases spanning the gap. CDR1 SGHVS and CDR2 FNYEAQ come from the germline V gene. The source of the sample is a study of T-cell reconstitution after alpha-beta-depleted transplantation in children. Preparation of the TCRbeta library used unique molecular identifiers. TCRdb fed the PCR reads into MiXCR, producing one record per CDR3 protein. In the table there are roughly 300,000 distinct CDR3 sequences, almost 10% of which are singletons. Sequencing was performed on PBMCs from the stem cell graft donor, taken from the stem cell graft. The sequence was collected from a human donor who donated a stem cell graft to a child with SCID. This chain uses TRBV7-6 with TRBJ1-3; D possibly corresponds to TRBD1 (6 bases). CDR3: CASSLQGQLSGNTIYF. As DNA, the CDR3 is TGTGCCAGCAGCTTACAGGGGCAACTCTCTGGAAACACCATATATTTT.